The TCR beta chain under discussion was sequenced for a study of T-cell memory formation after mild COVID-19. TCRdb re-called the 5' RACE reads with MiXCR, one entry per CDR3 protein. The sample has about 560,000 distinct CDR3 sequences; less than 25% are singletons. The table lists this clonotype with a few counts. V lost 2 bases, J lost 5 bases, and 3 bases stayed unmatched. The CDR3 totals 13 residues. Germline V CDR1 and CDR2: MNHEY, SMNVEV (reference sequence). This TCR derives from an adult woman who had mild COVID-19 (a few samples of this study predate the infection). Cell type and time point are not known. This chain joins TRBV27 and TRBJ2-7; 7 bases match TRBD1. The material sequenced was PBMCs or a T cell subset sorted from them (not recorded which). The CDR3 coding sequence is TGTGCCAGCAGTTTACCGGGACAGAACGAGCAGTACTTC. Translated: CASSLPGQNEQYF.